The clone carrying this T cell receptor beta chain was seen more than once but under ten times. Its antigen remains unknown. Around 1.8 micrograms of genomic DNA came from cryopreserved PBMCs for TCR beta libraries. The data were taken from a study of cytotoxic CD8 clonotypes in ibrutinib-treated CLL. The overall study: The taking of response samples occurred after a median roughly 12 months of treatment, with a range of 6 to 36. Study conclusions and caveats: Public clonotypes showed up rarely, and on treatment they shrank or held steady. Pretreatment clonality was elevated relative to age-matched healthy donors and paralleled circulating CD8+ T-cell counts.

Assay: immunoSEQ multiplex PCR; the TCRdb copy retains only in-frame clones and omits some. The sample lists about 200,000 clones; roughly 72% were seen once. Here the sequenced sample was PBMCs, taken after 24 months of ibrutinib treatment. This receptor was obtained from a human donor with chronic lymphocytic leukemia.

The CDR3 sequence: CASSRTGYGYTF. CDR3 nucleotides: TGTGCCAGCAGTCGGACAGGGTATGGCTACACCTTC. The V and J genes are TRBV28 and TRBJ1-2; 8 bases line up with TRBD1. The CDR3 runs 12 residues. From germline, CDR1 is MDHEN and CDR2 SYDVKM. V lost 5 bases and J lost 5; bases outside the gene matches: 1.